This paragraph reports one T cell receptor beta chain. Its antigen is not identified. This CDR3 has 15 amino acids. V was clipped by 2 bases and J by 5 bases, with 13 bases between them. Looked up from germline, CDR1 is MNHNS and CDR2 is SASEGT. This specimen comes from a study of Ad26.COV2.S vaccination and SARS-CoV-2 variants. Study results and caveats: Analyses of TCR breadth and depth may have underestimated total T cell responses.

Regarding treatment: about 20 received Ad26.COV2.S at low or high dose, single or two shots; 5 received placebo; per-sample allocation not given. Samples were taken on day 63 after the first vaccine or placebo injection. Only in-frame clones appear in the TCRdb table, and some are missing; sequencing was by immunoSEQ multiplex PCR. The repertoire includes about 390,000 clones, approximately 91% of them detected once, and 3.5% sits in the top ten. The chain combines TRBV6-1 with TRBJ1-5, with TRBD1 as a possible D gene (5 bases). The sample was peripheral blood, taken in a trial of Ad26.COV2.S vaccine versus placebo. The sequence was obtained from a person aged 18-65 years who received the Ad26.COV2.S COVID-19 vaccine or a placebo. CDR3 amino acids: CASSERGAYDQPQHF. Here the CDR3 DNA reads TGTGCCAGCAGTGAAAGGGGAGCTTACGATCAGCCCCAGCATTTT.